The 26 T cell receptor beta chains listed next were all sequenced from one sample in a study of control samples from healthy donors and cancer patients. The assay was immunoSEQ multiplex PCR, and TCRdb's table has in-frame clones only and misses some. In the table there are about 85,000 clones, about 89% of which are singletons. Sample: blood. The receptors originated from an older woman in good health.

This chain connects TRBV5-6 to TRBJ1-2, with D tentatively TRBD1 (6 bases). The germline gives CDR1 SGHDT, CDR2 YYEEEE. The CDR3 consists of 16 residues. Trimming took off 0 bases at V and 0 bases at J, with 12 bases between the two ends. CDR3 in DNA: TGTGCCAGCAGCTTGGCGTGGGACACAGCTAACTATGGCTACACCTTC. This translates into CASSLAWDTANYGYTF.

This clone was found many times. V usage is TRBV12-3 or TRBV12-4 and J usage is TRBJ1-3; D may be TRBD1 (6 bases). The V gene lost 3 bases and the J gene lost 12 bases, with 12 bases spanning the gap. The CDR3 is 12 residues long. CDR3 coding DNA: TGTGCCAGCAGTTTTAGACAGGCGGGCATATATTTT. As protein: CASSFRQAGIYF.

The chain combines TRBV28 with TRBJ2-7; 7 bases agree with TRBD2. The trim removed 6 bases at V and 6 bases at J, leaving 8 bases unmatched. Germline V gene data show CDR1 as MDHEN and CDR2 as SYDVKM. This CDR3 region has 13 residues. In nucleotides, the CDR3 is TGTGCCAGCAGCGGACTAGTCCGTTTCGAGCAGTACTTC. Residues: CASSGLVRFEQYF.

The sample holds one count of this clone. The chain employs TRBV7-2 and TRBJ1-1; D remains unclear. Germline V gives CDR1 SGHTA, CDR2 FQGNSA. V was clipped by 6 bases and J by 10 bases, with 18 bases between them. The CDR3 contains 13 residues. CDR3 DNA: TGTGCCAGCAGTTTTAGCGGCTGGGAGGCAGCTTTCTTT. This gives the protein CASSFSGWEAAFF.

The count of this clone is one. The chain links TRBV9 to TRBJ2-3, with D maybe TRBD2 (5 bases). The V gene's germline CDR1 is SGDLS and CDR2 YYNGEE. This CDR3 region has 14 residues. V lost 3 bases and J 4 bases, leaving 12 bases between the germline ends. In DNA form, the CDR3 reads TGTGCCAGCAGCGAGCTGGGAGACGCAGATACGCAGTATTTT. It translates to CASSELGDADTQYF.

This clone occurred a few times. This sequence joins TRBV18 and TRBJ1-2, with unresolved D. V dropped 0 bases and J dropped 2 bases, with 7 bases sitting between them. CDR3 length equals 14 residues. Germline assignment: CDR1 KGHSH and CDR2 LQKENI. The DNA for the CDR3 is TGTGCCAGCTCACCACCGGTCCGGAACTATGGCTACACCTTC. Protein product: CASSPPVRNYGYTF.

The V gene is TRBV5-1, the J gene TRBJ2-2; 9 bases align to TRBD2. V lost 6 bases and J lost 7; bases outside the gene matches: 7. Looked up from germline, CDR1 is SGHRS and CDR2 is YFSETQ. The CDR3 has 14 amino acids. The CDR3 nucleotides read TGCGCCAGCAAAACAGCGGGAGGATTCGGGGAGCTGTTTTTT. Its translation is CASKTAGGFGELFF. The complete variable domain, with remaining parts taken from reference TRBV5-1 and TRBJ2-2, reads KAGVTQTPRYLIKTRGQQVTLSCSPISGHRSVSWYQQTPGQGLQFLFEYFSETQRNKGNFPGRFSGRQFSNSRSEMNVSTLELGDSALYLCASKTAGGFGELFFGEGSRLTVL.

CDR3 sequence: CASSLGLAGPGEQFF. The CDR3 DNA reads as TGTGCCAGCAGTCTAGGACTAGCAGGCCCCGGTGAGCAGTTCTTC. The chain recombines TRBV27 with TRBJ2-1; 8 positions match TRBD2. With V trimmed by 5 bases and J by 9 bases, 12 bases remained unmatched. The CDR3 is 15 residues long. Germline loops: CDR1 MNHEY, CDR2 SMNVEV (reference sequence).

V and J are TRBV6-6 and TRBJ1-1; D gene uncertain. CDR1 MNHNY and CDR2 SVGAGI come from the germline V gene (reference sequence). This CDR3 is built from 12 residues. The ends were cut back, 0 bases at V and 7 bases at J, with 6 bases in the middle. The CDR3 here is CASSYSMVEAFF. CDR3 nucleotide sequence: TGTGCCAGCAGTTACTCGATGGTTGAAGCTTTCTTT.

The chain employs TRBV5-8 and TRBJ2-5, with D perhaps given as TRBD1 or TRBD2 (5 bases each). This CDR3 comprises 12 residues. Germline V gene data show CDR1 as SGHTS and CDR2 as YDEGEE. Trimming stripped 2 bases from V and 5 bases from J, with 7 bases between. CDR3 loop: CASSFWGETQYF. DNA for the CDR3: TGTGCCAGCAGCTTTTGGGGGGAGACCCAGTACTTC.

The chain combines TRBV5-4 with TRBJ1-2; possible D gene TRBD1, 5 bases. The CDR3 totals 15 residues. Germline V gene data show CDR1 as SGHNT and CDR2 as YYREEE (reference sequence). Trimming took off 4 bases at V and 0 bases at J, with 13 bases between the two ends. CDR3 sequence: CASSPGRGANYGYTF. As DNA, the CDR3 is TGTGCCAGCAGCCCCGGACGGGGGGCTAACTATGGCTACACCTTC.

This clone was counted between two and nine times. The chain uses TRBV4-2 and TRBJ1-2; D is undetermined. There are 12 residues in the CDR3. The V gene lost 0 bases and the J gene lost 8 bases, with 7 bases spanning the gap. Per germline, CDR1 LGHNA and CDR2 YNFKEQ. This CDR3 is CASSQDGGGYTF. The CDR3 DNA reads as TGTGCCAGCAGCCAAGACGGTGGAGGCTACACCTTC.

This chain links TRBV7-9 with TRBJ1-1, with 8 bases fitting TRBD1. The V segment lost 5 bases and the J segment 4 bases; nucleotides outside the gene matches: 12. Germline V gives CDR1 SEHNR, CDR2 FQNEAQ (reference sequence). The CDR3 has 16 amino acids. Here the CDR3 DNA reads TGTGCCAGCAGCCCCTGGACAGGGATAGGGCTCACTGAAGCTTTCTTT. Encoded protein: CASSPWTGIGLTEAFF.

This sequence joins TRBV19 and TRBJ2-3, with 7 bases that match TRBD2. The CDR3 runs to 18 residues. The junction had 19 bases not matched to a gene; V was cut back by 8 bases and J by 2 bases. The germline CDR1 and CDR2 sequences are LNHDA and SQIVND (reference sequence). CDR3 loop: CASFGGILRGRFTDTQYF. CDR3 bases: TGTGCCAGTTTCGGGGGGATTCTGCGGGGACGATTCACAGATACGCAGTATTTT.

The genes are TRBV12-5 and TRBJ2-3, with 12 bases fitting TRBD2. This CDR3 comprises 16 residues. Germline loops: CDR1 LGHNT, CDR2 FRNRAP. Trimming cost V 1 base and J 6 bases; bases outside gene matches: 5. Here the CDR3 reads CASGLGLAGVSDTQYF. CDR3 coding DNA: TGTGCTAGTGGTTTGGGACTAGCGGGAGTTTCCGATACGCAGTATTTT.

This chain connects TRBV4-2 to TRBJ2-3; 9 bases line up with TRBD2. This CDR3 has 15 residues. Germline CDR1 is LGHNA and CDR2 is YNFKEQ. With 6 bases clipped from V and 2 bases from J, the junction kept 6 bases outside the gene matches. The CDR3 sequence: CASSPSGEFTDTQYF. The CDR3 bases are TGTGCCAGCAGTCCTAGCGGGGAATTCACAGATACGCAGTATTTT.

The chain employs TRBV6-6 and TRBJ2-1; D is perhaps TRBD2 (6 bases). The CDR3 is made up of 13 amino acids. Germline-derived CDR1 and CDR2 are MNHNY and SVGAGI (reference sequence). Trimming left V 7 bases short and J 8 bases short, with 15 bases between. CDR3 nucleotide sequence: TGTGCCAGCACCGGCGGGGCTTCCGATGAGCAGTTCTTC. Residues: CASTGGASDEQFF.

This rearrangement joins TRBV19 to TRBJ1-1; possible D gene TRBD1, 6 bases. Between the trimmed V and J ends, which lost 1 base and 0 bases, there was a span of 15 bases. Germline V lookup: CDR1 LNHDA, CDR2 SQIVND (reference sequence). This CDR3 spans 17 amino acids. Here the CDR3 DNA reads TGTGCCAGTAGTATAGGTCGGGGGGCAAGGATGAACACTGAAGCTTTCTTT. This gives the protein CASSIGRGARMNTEAFF.

The V call is TRBV6-5, the J call TRBJ1-1; D is undetermined. CDR1 is MNHEY, CDR2 SVGAGI, per germline. CDR3 length equals 12 residues. The V end was cut by 4 bases, the J end by 5 bases, with 8 bases between. The CDR3: CASSSWRTEAFF. The DNA for the CDR3 is TGTGCCAGCAGTTCTTGGAGGACTGAAGCTTTCTTT.

The chain has TRBV11-2 and TRBJ2-1; a weak D match, TRBD2 (7 bases). V was trimmed by 5 bases and J by 6 bases, leaving 23 bases between them. CDR3 size: 17 residues. Germline loops: CDR1 SGHAT, CDR2 FQNNGV. This chain's CDR3 is CASSPLRGGTKGNEQFF. The DNA for the CDR3 is TGTGCCAGCAGCCCCTTAAGGGGGGGGACGAAGGGCAATGAGCAGTTCTTC.

The chain employs TRBV18 and TRBJ1-5, with TRBD1 identical over 8 bases. The V and J ends lost 6 bases and 2 bases, in that order; junction bases with no gene match: 9. The CDR3 is made up of 16 amino acids. Looked up from germline, CDR1 is KGHSH and CDR2 is LQKENI. The CDR3 nucleotides read TGTGCCAGCTCGTCAGGTGCGACAGGGGGCAATCAGCCCCAGCATTTT. Translation gives CASSSGATGGNQPQHF.

The chain carries TRBV11-1 and TRBJ2-1, with D possibly TRBD2 on 6 matching bases. CDR3 size: 14 residues. Germline V gene data show CDR1 as SGHAT and CDR2 as FQDESV (reference sequence). The V end lost 4 bases, the J end lost 4 bases, and 11 bases lay between the germline ends. Written as DNA, the CDR3 is TGTGCCAGCAGCTCGGGGGTACTATACAATGAGCAGTTCTTC. As protein: CASSSGVLYNEQFF.

J is TRBJ1-3 and V is TRBV29-1; no reliable D call. The CDR3 length is 12 residues. Trimming removed 8 bases from V and 4 bases from J, with 12 bases in between. The germline gives CDR1 SQVTM, CDR2 ANQGSEA. The CDR3 spells CSRELSGNTIYF. CDR3 DNA sequence: TGCAGCAGGGAGCTTAGCGGAAACACCATATATTTT. Complete variable domain (other parts from reference TRBV29-1 and TRBJ1-3): SAVISQKPSRDICQRGTSLTIQCQVDSQVTMMFWYRQQPGQSLTLIATANQGSEATYESGFVIDKFPISRPNLTFSTLTVSNMSPEDSSIYLCSRELSGNTIYFGEGSWLTVV.

The chain combines TRBV7-9 with TRBJ2-5; D is unresolved. Trimming took 5 bases from V and 7 from J, leaving 26 bases between them. This CDR3 contains 17 residues. CDR1 and CDR2 from the germline V gene are SEHNR and FQNEAQ (reference sequence). The CDR3 spells CASSGELRARTVATQYF. For the CDR3, the DNA is TGTGCCAGCAGCGGAGAACTCCGGGCCCGCACTGTGGCGACCCAGTACTTC.

V usage is TRBV12-3 or TRBV12-4 and J usage is TRBJ1-1; D is ambiguous. The ends were cut back, 2 bases at V and 4 bases at J, with 5 bases in the middle. CDR3 length: 12 residues. CDR3 in DNA: TGTGCCAGCAGTTTATCCCTCACTGAAGCTTTCTTT. This codes for CASSLSLTEAFF.

The J gene is TRBJ1-3, the V gene TRBV5-1, with D perhaps matching TRBD1 (5 bases). The CDR3 extends over 14 amino acids. Germline loops: CDR1 SGHRS, CDR2 YFSETQ. V dropped 1 base and J dropped 2 bases, with 7 bases sitting between them. The CDR3 coding sequence is TGCGCCAGCAGCTTGTGGGACCCTGGAAACACCATATATTTT. Its protein is CASSLWDPGNTIYF.